This TCR beta chain is drawn from a study of blood T cells in healthy people across ages. Primed by a sample-barcoded 5' primer and a J-beta primer mix, a second PCR proceeded for about 6 to 11 cycles. TCRdb redid the calling of the 5' RACE reads with MiXCR, one entry per CDR3 protein. The profile shows some 760,000 distinct CDR3 sequences, 20% to 25% of them singletons. The CDR3 has 16 residues. Trimming at V came to 2 bases and at J to 4 bases, leaving 10 bases not matched to a gene. Germline V gives CDR1 LNHNV, CDR2 YYDKDF (reference sequence). Only a few counts were recorded for this clonotype. Its target is not known. Findings of the study overall: Long-lived donors had more naive CD4+ cells and higher diversity than aged donors.

The sample was also reused in another study, on T cells of mothers and their children.

This receptor was taken from a boy aged 5-17 years in good health. This chain joins TRBV15 and TRBJ2-5; TRBD1 agrees at 7 bases. Input material: blood. CDR3 amino acids: CATSRQPYRGPETQYF. The CDR3 nucleotides read TGTGCCACCAGCAGACAACCCTACAGGGGACCAGAGACCCAGTACTTC.